The 19 T cell receptor beta chains below were found in one sample sequenced in a study of Ad26.COV2.S vaccination and SARS-CoV-2 variants. Measured with immunoSEQ multiplex PCR; TCRdb has only the in-frame clones, and not every one. The table records about 180,000 clones, around nine tenths of them present only once. This material consisted of peripheral blood, taken after recovery from COVID-19. The receptors stem from a human donor who had recovered from COVID-19.

V is TRBV7-3 and J is TRBJ2-7; 8 nucleotides align to TRBD2. The CDR3 length is 17 residues. V lost 2 bases to trimming and J lost 4 bases; unmatched junction nucleotides: 13. The germline V gene encodes CDR1 SGHTA and CDR2 FQGTGA. In nucleotides, the CDR3 is TGTGCCAGCAGCTTACTGTGGCGGGGGGACTCCCGTTACGAGCAGTACTTC. This encodes CASSLLWRGDSRYEQYF.

The CDR3 loop is CASSLIGQGGYEQYF. CDR3 sequence (DNA): TGTGCCAGCAGTTTAATAGGACAGGGGGGCTACGAGCAGTACTTC. The rearrangement joins TRBV28 to TRBJ2-7, with TRBD1 identical over 10 bases. The CDR3 sequence is 15 residues long. The germline V gene has CDR1 MDHEN and CDR2 SYDVKM. V dropped 2 bases and J dropped 3; count of bases not matched to a gene: 4.

V usage is TRBV5-1 and J usage is TRBJ2-7; perhaps TRBD1 as D (5 bases). Per germline, CDR1 SGHRS and CDR2 YFSETQ. The V end lost 1 base, the J end lost 4 bases, and 12 bases lay between the germline ends. The CDR3 length is 14 residues. This chain's CDR3 is CASSLKGRGYEQYF. In DNA, the CDR3 is TGCGCCAGCAGCTTGAAGGGAAGGGGATACGAGCAGTACTTC.

The chain links TRBV6-5 to TRBJ2-3; TRBD2 agrees at 7 bases. The length of the CDR3 is 15 residues. J was trimmed by 5 bases and V by 0 bases; bases with no gene match: 5. Per germline, CDR1 MNHEY and CDR2 SVGAGI. CDR3 amino acids: CASSYSRGSLDTQYF. The CDR3 region has the DNA TGTGCCAGCAGTTACTCGCGGGGGTCCTTAGATACGCAGTATTTT.

The chain couples TRBV28 to TRBJ1-6, with D possibly TRBD1 on 6 matching bases. This CDR3 has 15 amino acids. The V gene lost 8 bases and the J gene lost 6 bases, with 17 bases spanning the gap. The germline V gene encodes CDR1 MDHEN and CDR2 SYDVKM. CDR3 residues: CASLGGEGGNSPLHF. CDR3 DNA sequence: TGTGCCAGCTTGGGGGGCGAGGGAGGTAATTCACCCCTCCACTTT.

V is TRBV5-1 and J is TRBJ2-6; possibly TRBD2 for D (5 bases). In germline, CDR1 is SGHRS, CDR2 YFSETQ. V gave up 3 bases and J gave up 2 bases, with 12 bases separating them. The CDR3 consists of 16 residues. The DNA of the CDR3 is TGCGCCAGCAGCTCCGGGCCCGGGGCTGGGGCCAACGTCCTGACTTTC. Residues: CASSSGPGAGANVLTF.

The chain carries TRBV9 and TRBJ2-3, with a possible D match to TRBD2 (5 bases). Trimming stripped 3 bases from V and 4 bases from J, with 15 bases between. The CDR3 loop spans 15 amino acids. Germline V gene lookup returns CDR1 SGDLS and CDR2 YYNGEE. The DNA for the CDR3 is TGTGCCAGCAGCGCACTCTTGGACTTTCCAGATACGCAGTATTTT. Translated: CASSALLDFPDTQYF. Full variable domain (rest looked up from reference TRBV9 and TRBJ2-3): DSGVTQTPKHLITATGQRVTLRCSPRSGDLSVYWYQQSLDQGLQFLIQYYNGEERAKGNILERFSAQQFPDLHSELNLSSLELGDSALYFCASSALLDFPDTQYFGPGTRLTVL.

This chain connects TRBV11-2 to TRBJ1-3; no definite D call. The CDR3 totals 15 residues. Trimming removed 3 bases from V and 0 bases from J, with 9 bases in between. CDR1 is SGHAT and CDR2 is FQNNGV in the germline V gene. The CDR3 loop is CASSFSSSSGNTIYF. The CDR3 DNA reads as TGTGCCAGCAGCTTCTCCAGCAGCTCTGGAAACACCATATATTTT.

This clone occurred once. The V gene is TRBV28, the J gene TRBJ1-2, with D tentatively TRBD1 (6 bases). Germline CDR1 MDHEN, CDR2 SYDVKM. This CDR3 region has 14 residues. V was trimmed by 3 bases and J by 8 bases, leaving 16 bases between them. The CDR3 nucleotides are TGTGCCAGCAGTTTGGTGGGGGGCCGGGAAGGCTACACCTTC. Its protein is CASSLVGGREGYTF.

The chain is built from TRBV29-1 and TRBJ2-1; 11 nucleotides agree with TRBD1. This CDR3 has 12 residues. The V gene's germline CDR1 is SQVTM and CDR2 ANQGSEA. Trimming cost V 7 bases and J 9 bases; bases outside gene matches: 5. The CDR3 here is CSGTGGEGEQFF. CDR3 nucleotide sequence: TGCAGCGGGACAGGGGGCGAAGGTGAGCAGTTCTTC.

J is TRBJ2-2 and V is TRBV18; 7 nucleotides align to TRBD2. This CDR3 has 16 amino acids. Germline assignment: CDR1 KGHSH and CDR2 LQKENI. The V and J ends lost 0 bases and 3 bases, in that order; junction bases with no gene match: 4. The CDR3 loop is CASSPPVAGYTGELFF. Written as DNA, the CDR3 is TGTGCCAGCTCACCACCGGTAGCGGGTTACACCGGGGAGCTGTTTTTT.

The J gene is TRBJ2-3, the V gene TRBV28, with 12 bases lining up with TRBD2. The CDR3 is made up of 17 amino acids. Germline V CDR1 and CDR2: MDHEN, SYDVKM. The V and J ends lost 2 bases and 2 bases, in that order; junction bases with no gene match: 5. The CDR3 bases are TGTGCCAGCAGTTTAAGAGGACTAGCGGGGACCACAGATACGCAGTATTTT. It is translated as CASSLRGLAGTTDTQYF.

This chain joins TRBV2 and TRBJ1-1; the D is unclear. Germline assignment: CDR1 SNHLY and CDR2 FYNNEI. Trimming cost V 4 bases and J 2 bases, with 8 bases left between them. The CDR3 consists of 13 residues. The CDR3 spells CASSGSGNTEAFF. CDR3 DNA: TGTGCCAGCAGTGGTTCCGGTAACACTGAAGCTTTCTTT.

The chain recombines TRBV5-1 with TRBJ2-2; 7 positions match TRBD1. Losses at the gene ends were 7 bases for V and 8 bases for J; bases not matched to a gene: 11. CDR3 length: 14 residues. Looked up from germline, CDR1 is SGHRS and CDR2 is YFSETQ. CDR3 DNA sequence: TGCGCCAGCTACGCCGACAGGGAGTGGGGGGAGCTGTTTTTT. Its protein is CASYADREWGELFF.

This clone was detected once. CDR3: CASRGLQETQYF. As DNA, the CDR3 is TGTGCCAGCAGGGGACTGCAAGAGACCCAGTACTTC. V is TRBV6-5 and J is TRBJ2-5; weak D call: TRBD2 (6 bases). Germline V lookup: CDR1 MNHEY, CDR2 SVGAGI. V lost 6 bases to trimming and J lost 2 bases, with 7 bases between them. This CDR3 region has 12 residues.

The rearrangement uses TRBV10-3 and TRBJ2-1, with 10 nucleotides matching TRBD2. Germline V gene lookup returns CDR1 ENHRY and CDR2 SYGVKD. V shed 4 bases, J shed 5 bases, and the junction held 11 bases outside the gene matches. This CDR3 is built from 17 residues. CDR3 DNA sequence: TGTGCCATCAGTGTGCTGGGGCTAGCGGGAGTAAACAATGAGCAGTTCTTC. This translates into CAISVLGLAGVNNEQFF.

The chain links TRBV6-2 or TRBV6-3 to TRBJ2-7; TRBD1 agrees at 10 bases. This CDR3 has 14 residues. With 4 bases clipped from V and 4 bases from J, the junction kept 4 bases outside the gene matches. CDR1 MNHEY and CDR2 SVGEGT come from the germline V gene. Here the CDR3 reads CASSLTGGAYEQYF. CDR3 DNA: TGTGCCAGCAGTTTGACAGGGGGCGCTTACGAGCAGTACTTC.

This clone was detected only once. The chain employs TRBV5-5 and TRBJ2-2, with D uncertain. There are 14 residues in the CDR3. CDR1 is SGHKS, CDR2 YYEKEE, per germline (reference sequence). V gave up 3 bases and J gave up 6 bases, with 12 bases separating them. This chain's CDR3 is CASSSPFVSGELFF. In nucleotides, the CDR3 is TGTGCCAGCAGCTCCCCTTTTGTATCCGGGGAGCTGTTTTTT.

The CDR3 nucleotides are TGTGCCAGCAGTCTGGGGGGCTTCTGGGAGGCCCAGTACTTC. Translation gives CASSLGGFWEAQYF. This sequence joins TRBV27 and TRBJ2-5; D may be TRBD1 or TRBD2 (6 bases each). The length of the CDR3 is 14 residues. The V and J ends lost 5 bases and 9 bases respectively, with 19 bases between them. Looked up from germline, CDR1 is MNHEY and CDR2 is SMNVEV (reference sequence).